Below, 11 T cell receptor beta chains from the same sample are listed, as sequenced in a study of identifying expanded T cells in peripheral blood. TCRdb's table, derived via immunoSEQ multiplex PCR, lists solely in-frame clones and lacks some. The sample has around 66,000 clones, more than 75% seen once. The sequencing input was blood. The receptors were sampled from a person aged 18 to 69 in good health.

The chain recombines TRBV7-8 with TRBJ1-1; tentative D call: TRBD1 (5 bases). This CDR3 spans 14 amino acids. Trimming removed 5 bases from V and 0 bases from J, with 10 bases in between. Germline CDR1 reads SGHVS; CDR2 reads FQNEAQ. In DNA, the CDR3 is TGTGCCAGCAGCACTCCGGGGGTGAACACTGAAGCTTTCTTT. Its protein is CASSTPGVNTEAFF.

This sequence joins TRBV7-3 and TRBJ1-6, with a possible D match to TRBD1 (5 bases). V was clipped by 1 base and J by 10 bases, with 14 bases between them. CDR3 length: 15 residues. The germline V gene has CDR1 SGHTA and CDR2 FQGTGA. CDR3 DNA: TGTGCCAGCAGCTTAAATCAGGGTTCCATGTCACCCCTCCACTTT. Encoded protein: CASSLNQGSMSPLHF.

The genes are TRBV5-4 and TRBJ2-7; maybe TRBD2 (5 bases). Trimming took 3 bases from V and 1 from J, leaving 11 bases between them. This CDR3 region has 14 residues. Germline V gives CDR1 SGHNT, CDR2 YYREEE (reference sequence). CDR3 in amino acids: CASSWETSSYEQYF. The CDR3 nucleotides are TGTGCCAGCAGCTGGGAAACTAGTTCCTACGAGCAGTACTTC. Drawing the rest from reference TRBV5-4 and TRBJ2-7, the complete variable domain is ETGVTQSPTHLIKTRGQQVTLRCSSQSGHNTVSWYQQALGQGPQFIFQYYREEENGRGNFPPRFSGLQFPNYSSELNVNALELDDSALYLCASSWETSSYEQYFGPGTRLTVT.

The rearrangement uses TRBV7-9 and TRBJ2-3; TRBD1 matches 8 bases. There are 15 residues in the CDR3. Germline V CDR1 and CDR2: SEHNR, FQNEAQ (reference sequence). Trimming took 5 bases from V and 3 from J; bases not matched to a gene: 7. CDR3 protein: CASSPKDRVTDTQYF. CDR3 nucleotides: TGTGCCAGCAGCCCGAAGGACAGGGTGACAGATACGCAGTATTTT.

Written as DNA, the CDR3 is TGTGCCAGCAAGCCAGACTTCTCCTATAATTCACCCCTCCACTTT. It translates to CASKPDFSYNSPLHF. This chain links TRBV2 with TRBJ1-6; the D is unclear. CDR1 is SNHLY, CDR2 FYNNEI, per germline. The CDR3 extends over 15 amino acids. V was shortened by 7 bases and J by 0 bases, with 10 bases between the two germline ends.

The J gene is TRBJ2-5, the V gene TRBV7-9; TRBD1 matches 10 bases. The junction had 3 bases not matched to a gene; V was cut back by 1 base and J by 4 bases. Germline CDR1 SEHNR, CDR2 FQNEAQ (reference sequence). The CDR3 extends over 15 amino acids. CDR3 protein: CASSLGDRGPETQYF. CDR3 DNA: TGTGCCAGCAGCTTAGGTGACAGGGGGCCAGAGACCCAGTACTTC.

The chain couples TRBV4-1 to TRBJ2-7; 8 bases are shared with TRBD1. This CDR3 has 16 amino acids. Germline values: CDR1 MGHRA, CDR2 YSYEKL. V was pared by 3 bases and J by 3 bases, with 10 bases of the junction left unmatched. The CDR3 DNA is TGCGCCAGCAGCCATTACTCGGGGACAGGAAGCTACGAGCAGTACTTC. Translated: CASSHYSGTGSYEQYF.

The V gene is TRBV27, the J gene TRBJ2-1; 12 bases agree with TRBD1. V shed 5 bases, J shed 6 bases, and the junction held 5 bases outside the gene matches. This CDR3 comprises 15 residues. Germline CDR1 is MNHEY and CDR2 is SMNVEV (reference sequence). CDR3 coding DNA: TGTGCCAGCAGTCCCGGGACAGGGGGCTTCAATGAGCAGTTCTTC. Translated, it gives CASSPGTGGFNEQFF.

The rearrangement links TRBV4-2 to TRBJ2-1; 11 bases agree with TRBD1. The CDR3 has 16 amino acids. The germline gives CDR1 LGHNA, CDR2 YNFKEQ. The V and J ends lost 0 bases and 6 bases, in that order; junction bases with no gene match: 4. The CDR3 nucleotides read TGTGCCAGCAGCCAAGAAGAGGGGACAGGGGGCAATGAGCAGTTCTTC. It codes for CASSQEEGTGGNEQFF.

This clone was seen once. V gene TRBV10-1 combines with J gene TRBJ2-1; 7 bases align to TRBD1. CDR1 is WNHNN and CDR2 is SYGVQD in the germline V gene (reference sequence). With 5 bases clipped from V and 6 bases from J, the junction kept 7 bases outside the gene matches. CDR3 length: 14 residues. In nucleotides, the CDR3 is TGCGCCAGCAGTAACAGGGGAGTTACCAATGAGCAGTTCTTC. Translating gives CASSNRGVTNEQFF.

This clone was picked up a small number of times. This rearrangement joins TRBV25-1 to TRBJ2-2; 9 bases fit TRBD1. The CDR3 runs to 14 residues. The germline gives CDR1 MGHDK, CDR2 SYGVNS. V lost 4 bases and J lost 3; bases outside the gene matches: 0. Written as DNA, the CDR3 is TGTGCCAGCAGTGGGACAGGGGACACCGGGGAGCTGTTTTTT. Its protein is CASSGTGDTGELFF. The whole variable domain, filled in from reference TRBV25-1 and TRBJ2-2, reads EADIYQTPRYLVIGTGKKITLECSQTMGHDKMYWYQQDPGMELHLIHYSYGVNSTEKGDLSSESTVSRIRTEHFPLTLESARPSHTSQYLCASSGTGDTGELFFGEGSRLTVL.